The TCR beta chain described here comes from a study of blood T cell repertoires in COVID-19 (TCRdb year 2020). Regarding the study in general: Samples from collaborators originated in the United States, Italy and Spain and spanned both the acute and convalescent phases of COVID-19. The material from the prospective study consisted of cDNA or gDNA derived from T cells, B-cell-depleted T cells, or PBMCs. Deeply sampled blood TCRbeta repertoires from subjects exposed to, actively infected with, or recovered from COVID-19 were included in the dataset. The repertoires were made available in a free public database intended to serve as a resource for research on the immune response to SARS-CoV-2. The samples were drawn from two sources: the first 160 participants of the ongoing ImmuneRACE study, and 1,254 subjects contributed by 6 global collaborators. Sample metadata almost always included a de-identified subject ID, COVID-19 status, age in years and sex. Where HLA class I and class II types were available, the types were taken from metadata supplied by the sample provider, not from assay-based typing. Summary of the overall study and its limitations: How much clinical and demographic metadata was included differed by source and by participant, and the metadata was provided uncurated.

The immunoSEQ Assay, a bias-controlled multiplex PCR, was used to amplify TCRbeta CDR3 regions from genomic DNA. Processing in the source paper ran as follows. The number of nucleated cells in each sample was estimated from the amplification of reference gene primers within the assay. To quantify the absolute abundance of each unique TCRbeta CDR3 rearrangement, sequence reads were collapsed and filtered. For each sample, productive Simpson clonality was calculated as the square root of Simpson's diversity index across productive rearrangements. TCRdb stores this immuneACCESS table with in-frame sequences only. Part of the clones is absent; in the studies checked, under half of the shortfall reflects unresolved V genes, and no reason is known for the rest. V and J calls and clone size are copied from that table; D and trimming were computed from the DNA. The sample data list around 160,000 clones, and about 85% of these were observed just once. The ten largest make up 0.99% of the sample.

In regard to this clone: Its recognized antigen is unknown. Qualities for individual bases were not recorded, and no much larger clone is one base off.

Collaborating institutions collected whole blood in K2EDTA tubes following their own protocols. For TCRbeta analysis, collaborators shipped samples in one of three forms: frozen whole blood, isolated PBMCs, or DNA extracted from either of those sample types. The V end loses 2 bases and the J end loses 2 bases, and a stretch of 11 bases separates them. Reading from cysteine to phenylalanine, the CDR3 counts 15 amino acids. Of the read, only the CDR3 DNA is kept; its 45 bases are in frame from base 1. As encoded in the germline V gene (reference sequence), CDR1 is LGHDT while CDR2 is YNNKEL. This clonotype was sampled from a man aged 18 to 29 with acute or convalescent COVID-19. The sequenced material came from peripheral blood. The rearranged chain carries TRBV3-1 (or the pseudogene TRBV3-2) and TRBJ2-3; there is no confident call for the D gene. The nucleotide sequence reads as follows: TGTGCCAGCAGCCAAACTGACGGGTCCACAGATACGCAGTATTTT. It translates as CASSQTDGSTDTQYF.